The next 12 T cell receptor beta chains were all read from a single sample in a study of shared clonotypes between healthy human individuals. Libraries were prepared by immunoSEQ multiplex PCR; TCRdb keeps only in-frame clonotypes and omits some of them. The data show about 2.3 million clones, less than 95% seen once. The sample taken for sequencing was naive CD4+ T cells from PBMCs. This sample's subset: CD45RA+ positively selected. These receptors all come from a man between 18 and 29 years old in good health. Some clones in this sample may be carry-over from other donors' samples.

CDR3: CASSYAGQGADEQYF. The CDR3, as DNA: TGTGCCAGCAGTTACGCCGGACAGGGGGCCGACGAGCAGTACTTC. J is TRBJ2-7 and V is TRBV6-6; 11 bases map to TRBD1. The CDR3 consists of 15 residues. V lost 2 bases, J lost 5 bases, and 5 bases stayed unmatched. Germline V gene lookup returns CDR1 MNHNY and CDR2 SVGAGI (reference sequence).

The CDR3: CASTTTATPYNEQFF. For the CDR3, the DNA is TGTGCCAGCACGACCACAGCGACGCCCTACAATGAGCAGTTCTTC. This chain uses TRBV6-1 with TRBJ2-1; D uncertain. In germline, CDR1 is MNHNS, CDR2 SASEGT. Deletions cut 7 bases from V and 2 bases from J, with 15 bases between. The CDR3 is 15 amino acids.

The chain couples TRBV5-1 to TRBJ1-4, with D possibly TRBD1 on 6 matching bases. Per germline, CDR1 SGHRS and CDR2 YFSETQ. V was pared by 2 bases and J by 7 bases, with 18 bases between. The CDR3 contains 16 residues. CDR3 sequence: CASSLGSRGGGEKLFF. The DNA for the CDR3 is TGCGCCAGCAGCTTAGGGTCCAGGGGCGGAGGTGAAAAACTGTTTTTT.

The CDR3 DNA reads TGTGCCAGCAGTTACTGGCTGGCGGGAGCCTATGAGCAGTTCTTC. This codes for CASSYWLAGAYEQFF. This chain links TRBV6-5 with TRBJ2-1, with 7 bases lining up with TRBD2. The CDR3 is made up of 15 amino acids. The V gene end was trimmed by 1 base and the J gene end by 8 bases; junction bases not matched to a gene: 8. Germline CDR1 is MNHEY and CDR2 is SVGAGI.

The chain recombines TRBV5-1 with TRBJ2-7; 7 bases fit TRBD1. CDR3 length: 13 amino acids. Germline V gives CDR1 SGHRS, CDR2 YFSETQ. V was clipped by 4 bases and J by 6 bases; unmatched bases: 7. CDR3: CASSAIQGSEQYF. The DNA for the CDR3 is TGCGCCAGCAGCGCAATACAGGGGTCCGAGCAGTACTTC.

The J gene is TRBJ2-7, the V gene TRBV6-5; D gene uncertain. The CDR3 length is 14 residues. Trimming stripped 4 bases from V and 0 bases from J, with 10 bases between. The V gene's germline CDR1 is MNHEY and CDR2 SVGAGI. In DNA form, the CDR3 reads TGTGCCAGCAGTTTAGGACGTACCTCCTACGAGCAGTACTTC. Translated: CASSLGRTSYEQYF.

V gene TRBV2 combines with J gene TRBJ2-3; a possible D gene is TRBD2 (5 bases). Looked up from germline, CDR1 is SNHLY and CDR2 is FYNNEI. V was trimmed by 7 bases and J by 3 bases, leaving 14 bases between them. This CDR3 has 14 residues. This chain's CDR3 is CASTSDRRTDTQYF. CDR3 DNA sequence: TGTGCCAGCACCTCGGACCGGAGGACAGATACGCAGTATTTT. Complete variable domain (other parts from reference TRBV2 and TRBJ2-3): EPEVTQTPSHQVTQMGQEVILRCVPISNHLYFYWYRQILGQKVEFLVSFYNNEISEKSEIFDDQFSVERPDGSNFTLKIRSTKLEDSAMYFCASTSDRRTDTQYFGPGTRLTVL.

The table lists this clone with a count of one. The chain has TRBV5-1 and TRBJ2-1; 9 nucleotides line up with TRBD1. Germline values: CDR1 SGHRS, CDR2 YFSETQ. The CDR3 sequence is 15 residues long. Trimming removed 4 bases from V and 5 bases from J; junction bases left unmatched: 7. The CDR3 loop reads CASSTPGQGHNEQFF. CDR3 nucleotide sequence: TGCGCCAGCAGCACCCCGGGACAGGGCCACAATGAGCAGTTCTTC.

This chain connects TRBV18 to TRBJ1-1; D might be TRBD1 (5 bases). Germline-derived CDR1 and CDR2 are KGHSH and LQKENI. The CDR3 loop spans 15 amino acids. V was pared by 4 bases and J by 0 bases, with 12 bases between. The CDR3 loop reads CASSLPGSMNTEAFF. In DNA form, the CDR3 reads TGTGCCAGCTCACTACCAGGGAGTATGAACACTGAAGCTTTCTTT.

The chain carries TRBV5-1 and TRBJ2-3; TRBD2 agrees at 9 bases. There are 17 residues in the CDR3. Germline CDR1 SGHRS, CDR2 YFSETQ. J gave up 0 bases and V 1 base, and 6 bases lay outside the gene matches. The CDR3 sequence: CASSLYLAGFSTDTQYF. The CDR3, as DNA: TGCGCCAGCAGCTTGTATCTAGCGGGGTTCAGCACAGATACGCAGTATTTT.

The chain couples TRBV5-1 to TRBJ1-4, with D perhaps matching TRBD1 (5 bases). Trimming stripped 4 bases from V and 3 bases from J, with 10 bases between. The CDR3 totals 14 residues. Germline CDR1 reads SGHRS; CDR2 reads YFSETQ. The CDR3 is CASSALQANEKLFF. CDR3 coding DNA: TGCGCCAGCAGCGCGCTACAGGCTAATGAAAAACTGTTTTTT. Complete variable domain (other parts from reference TRBV5-1 and TRBJ1-4): KAGVTQTPRYLIKTRGQQVTLSCSPISGHRSVSWYQQTPGQGLQFLFEYFSETQRNKGNFPGRFSGRQFSNSRSEMNVSTLELGDSALYLCASSALQANEKLFFGSGTQLSVL.

V gene TRBV18 combines with J gene TRBJ2-7; 8 nucleotides line up with TRBD2. Looked up from germline, CDR1 is KGHSH and CDR2 is LQKENI. This CDR3 is built from 14 residues. V shed 5 bases and J 2 bases; nucleotides not matched to a gene: 5. The CDR3 loop is CASSFSGETYEQYF. The CDR3 region has the DNA TGTGCCAGCTCATTTAGCGGGGAAACCTACGAGCAGTACTTC. The whole variable domain, remainder taken from reference TRBV18 and TRBJ2-7, is NAGVMQNPRHLVRRRGQEARLRCSPMKGHSHVYWYRQLPEEGLKFMVYLQKENIIDESGMPKERFSAEFPKEGPSILRIQQVVRGDSAAYFCASSFSGETYEQYFGPGTRLTVT.